The present entry profiles one T cell receptor (beta chain) with its context. Its antigen remains unidentified. The data originate from a study of OX40 agonist ivuxolimab in advanced cancers. In the study overall: Checkpoint inhibitors had been given previously to roughly 40% of patients.

The CDR3 contains 15 residues. Germline CDR1 KGHSH, CDR2 LQKENI. J gave up 3 bases and V 2 bases, and 3 bases lay outside the gene matches. Whole-study results and caveats: On average, CD8+ T cells showed a greater number of expanded clones than CD4+. Low normalized T-cell clonal expansion was additionally recorded for some nonresponders.

Using immunoSEQ multiplex PCR, the repertoire was profiled, and TCRdb retains in-frame clones only, with some absent. Of roughly 80,000 clones listed, 90% are singletons. V and J are TRBV18 and TRBJ2-2, with 7 bases that match TRBD2. The material was CD4+ or CD8+ T cells sorted from blood, obtained in a trial of the OX40 agonist ivuxolimab. This receptor was obtained from an adult with an advanced solid tumor such as melanoma, head and neck, liver or kidney cancer. The chain's CDR3 is CASSPRREYTGELFF. CDR3 nucleotide sequence: TGTGCCAGCTCACCAAGGCGGGAGTACACCGGGGAGCTGTTTTTT.